This T cell receptor beta chain was profiled in a study of blood T cell repertoires in COVID-19. On the study more broadly: Whether acute or convalescent, the COVID-19 samples came from the United States, Italy and Spain.

Assay used: immunoSEQ multiplex PCR; TCRdb lists only in-frame clones, some missing. The sample gives 150,000 or so clones, around 83% of which show up once; approximately 13% is in the top ten. Trimming at V came to 11 bases and at J to 2 bases, leaving 13 bases not matched to a gene. Looked up from germline, CDR1 is SEHNR and CDR2 is FQNEAQ (reference sequence). The CDR3 is 15 residues long. This sequence joins TRBV7-9 and TRBJ2-3; the match to TRBD1 covers 7 bases. The sample comprised peripheral blood. The TCR sequence derives from a man between 65 and 85 years old who had recovered from COVID-19. The CDR3 nucleotides read TGTGCCTCTAGGCCCGGGACAGTTTTCACAGATACGCAGTATTTT. This translates into CASRPGTVFTDTQYF.